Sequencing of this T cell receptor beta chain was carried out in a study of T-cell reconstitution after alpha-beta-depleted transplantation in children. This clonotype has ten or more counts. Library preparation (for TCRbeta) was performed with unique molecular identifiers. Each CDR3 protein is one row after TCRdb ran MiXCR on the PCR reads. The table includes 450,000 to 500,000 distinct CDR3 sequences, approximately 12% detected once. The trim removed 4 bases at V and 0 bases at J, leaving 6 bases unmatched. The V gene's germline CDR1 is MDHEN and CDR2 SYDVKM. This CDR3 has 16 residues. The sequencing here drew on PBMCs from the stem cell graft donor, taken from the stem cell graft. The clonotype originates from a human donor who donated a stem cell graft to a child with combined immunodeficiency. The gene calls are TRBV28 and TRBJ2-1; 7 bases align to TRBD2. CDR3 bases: TGTGCCAGCAGTTCCAACAGCGGGACCTCCTACAATGAGCAGTTCTTC. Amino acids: CASSSNSGTSYNEQFF. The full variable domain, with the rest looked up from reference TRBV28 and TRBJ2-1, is DVKVTQSSRYLVKRTGEKVFLECVQDMDHENMFWYRQDPGLGLRLIYFSYDVKMKEKGDIPEGYSVSREKKERFSLILESASTNQTSMYLCASSSNSGTSYNEQFFGPGTRLTVL.